Presented here are 28 T cell receptor beta chains from one specimen sequenced in a study of T cells after yellow fever vaccination. Using its own MiXCR run on the 5' RACE reads, TCRdb lists one record per CDR3 protein. The repertoire includes 200,000 to 300,000 distinct CDR3 sequences, 10% to 15% of them detected once, and 0.5% to 0.6% sits in the top ten. This sample comprised CD4+ T cells sorted from PBMCs, obtained 45 days after the yellow fever booster vaccination. The receptors stem from a man between 25 and 39 years old who received the YFV17D yellow fever vaccine.

The rearrangement joins TRBV12-3 or TRBV12-4 to TRBJ2-7; 8 nucleotides line up with TRBD2. This CDR3 has 13 amino acids. Trimming at V came to 7 bases and at J to 6 bases, leaving 8 bases not matched to a gene. This CDR3 is CASTLAGIGEQYF. The CDR3 DNA sequence: TGTGCCAGCACCTTAGCGGGAATCGGCGAGCAGTACTTC.

This clonotype was counted a few times. The rearrangement joins TRBV5-1 to TRBJ2-5; a possible D gene is TRBD1 (6 bases). The CDR3 consists of 14 residues. From germline, CDR1 is SGHRS and CDR2 YFSETQ. Trimming removed 4 bases from V and 5 bases from J, with 15 bases in between. DNA for the CDR3: TGCGCCAGCAGCCGCCAAACCAGGGGTGAGACCCAGTACTTC. It codes for CASSRQTRGETQYF.

This clonotype was seen only a few times. The V gene is TRBV7-9, the J gene TRBJ2-7; D might be TRBD2 (6 bases). The CDR3 runs to 14 residues. Germline loops: CDR1 SEHNR, CDR2 FQNEAQ (reference sequence). V was cut by 0 bases and J by 6 bases, with 12 bases left in between. CDR3 nucleotide sequence: TGTGCCAGCAGCTTAGCGGAGGCTAGCGCCGAGCAGTACTTC. Translated, it gives CASSLAEASAEQYF. Combining the CDR3 with reference TRBV7-9 and TRBJ2-7 gives the whole variable domain DTGVSQNPRHKITKRGQNVTFRCDPISEHNRLYWYRQTLGQGPEFLTYFQNEAQLEKSRLLSDRFSAERPKGSFSTLEIQRTEQGDSAMYLCASSLAEASAEQYFGPGTRLTVT.

The J gene is TRBJ2-3, the V gene TRBV7-2; D is undetermined. Trimming took 0 bases from V and 4 from J, leaving 5 bases between them. CDR1 is SGHTA, CDR2 FQGNSA, per germline. This CDR3 region has 13 residues. The CDR3 spells CASSLAPPDTQYF. For the CDR3, the DNA is TGTGCCAGCAGCTTAGCCCCCCCAGATACGCAGTATTTT. Drawing the rest from reference TRBV7-2 and TRBJ2-3, the complete variable domain is GAGVSQSPSNKVTEKGKDVELRCDPISGHTALYWYRQSLGQGLEFLIYFQGNSAPDKSGLPSDRFSAERTGGSVSTLTIQRTQQEDSAVYLCASSLAPPDTQYFGPGTRLTVL.

The sample holds a few counts of this clonotype. This rearrangement joins TRBV20-1 to TRBJ1-5, with D possibly TRBD1 on 5 matching bases. Germline V gene sequence: CDR1 DFQATT, CDR2 SNEGSKA (reference sequence). CDR3 length: 15 amino acids. Trimming took 3 bases from V and 0 from J, leaving 12 bases between them. The CDR3 sequence: CSASPGAYSNQPQHF. The CDR3 DNA sequence: TGCAGTGCTAGTCCCGGGGCCTATAGCAATCAGCCCCAGCATTTT.

In this sample, this clonotype turned up many times. CDR3 in amino acids: CASSPRAGSSYEQYF. DNA of the CDR3: TGCGCCAGCAGCCCCCGGGCAGGGAGCTCCTACGAGCAGTACTTC. The V and J genes are TRBV10-1 and TRBJ2-7; D assignment may be TRBD1 or TRBD2 (5 bases each). CDR1 is WNHNN, CDR2 SYGVQD, per germline (reference sequence). V was clipped by 6 bases and J by 0 bases, with 15 bases between them. The CDR3 totals 15 residues.

The chain combines TRBV10-2 with TRBJ2-6; TRBD1 aligns across 7 bases. The CDR3 is 17 amino acids. Per germline, CDR1 WSHSY and CDR2 SAAADI. Trimming cost V 8 bases and J 2 bases; bases outside gene matches: 12. The CDR3 bases are TGCGCCAGCTACCGGACCACAGGACAGGCTGGGGCCAACGTCCTGACTTTC. Amino acids: CASYRTTGQAGANVLTF.

This clonotype came up a few times. The chain recombines TRBV20-1 with TRBJ2-7; D unresolved. The CDR3 is 12 residues long. Germline V gene sequence: CDR1 DFQATT, CDR2 SNEGSKA (reference sequence). Trimming took 3 bases from V and 4 from J, leaving 10 bases between them. The CDR3 region is CSASGRPYEQYF. In nucleotides, the CDR3 is TGCAGTGCTAGCGGACGACCGTACGAGCAGTACTTC.

This clonotype was seen a handful of times. The chain recombines TRBV5-1 with TRBJ2-3; 11 bases are a match to TRBD2. The germline CDR1 and CDR2 sequences are SGHRS and YFSETQ. The CDR3 loop spans 16 amino acids. V trimming: 2 bases; J trimming: 1 base; junction bases outside the gene matches: 3. The CDR3 spells CASSFGLAGRTDTQYF. CDR3 in DNA: TGCGCCAGCAGCTTCGGACTAGCGGGCCGCACAGATACGCAGTATTTT.

This sequence joins TRBV5-1 and TRBJ2-3, with 7 bases that match TRBD1. Germline CDR1 and CDR2: SGHRS and YFSETQ. Germline trimming cut 2 bases from V and 2 bases from J; bases unmatched to any gene: 14. The CDR3 covers 18 residues. The CDR3 bases are TGCGCCAGCAGCTTTCTAACAATTACGGGACAGCACACAGATACGCAGTATTTT. It translates to CASSFLTITGQHTDTQYF.

This clonotype has a handful of counts. The CDR3 bases are TGTGCCAGCAGTGAATCAGCGGTGAGCAATGAGCAGTTCTTC. This sequence encodes CASSESAVSNEQFF. The gene calls are TRBV25-1 and TRBJ2-1, with D perhaps matching TRBD2 (5 bases). V was pared by 1 base and J by 6 bases, with 10 bases between. There are 14 residues in the CDR3. Germline assignment: CDR1 MGHDK and CDR2 SYGVNS.

This clonotype has a count of ten or more. The chain has TRBV6-1 and TRBJ2-1; 8 bases agree with TRBD2. The CDR3 has 15 residues. The germline V gene encodes CDR1 MNHNS and CDR2 SASEGT. The V segment lost 6 bases and the J segment 3 bases; nucleotides outside the gene matches: 7. CDR3 coding DNA: TGTGCCAGCAGGGAAACTAGCGGCAACTACAATGAGCAGTTCTTC. This translates into CASRETSGNYNEQFF.

In its sample, this clonotype was seen a few times. The genes are TRBV7-9 and TRBJ2-5; tentatively, D is TRBD1 or TRBD2 (7 bases each). V was trimmed by 4 bases and J by 5 bases, leaving 17 bases between them. Germline CDR1 SEHNR, CDR2 FQNEAQ (reference sequence). The CDR3 has 15 residues. For the CDR3, the DNA is TGTGCCAGCAGCTCTCGACAGGGAGGGGAGGAGACCCAGTACTTC. This gives the protein CASSSRQGGEETQYF.

This clonotype was counted ten times or more. The chain is built from TRBV7-2 and TRBJ2-5; TRBD1 is a possible D gene (5 bases). Germline values: CDR1 SGHTA, CDR2 FQGNSA. With 2 bases removed from V and 2 bases from J, the gap between germline ends came to 9 bases. The CDR3 runs 14 residues. The CDR3 DNA reads TGTGCCAGCAGCTTATGGCAGGGACAAGAGACCCAGTACTTC. Translating gives CASSLWQGQETQYF.

The chain links TRBV7-2 to TRBJ2-1, with TRBD2 matching 13 bases. Unmatched junction bases numbered 7, after V lost 6 bases and J lost 14 bases. The V gene's germline CDR1 is SGHTA and CDR2 FQGNSA. The CDR3 loop spans 13 amino acids. The DNA for the CDR3 is TGTGCCAGCAGACTAGCGGGAGGGCCGGGTGAGTTCTTC. Translated, it gives CASRLAGGPGEFF.

This clonotype has only a few counts. The chain employs TRBV4-3 and TRBJ2-7, with 12 bases lining up with TRBD2. The germline CDR1 and CDR2 sequences are LGHNA and YSLEER. The CDR3 has 16 residues. Unmatched junction bases numbered 5, after V lost 0 bases and J lost 5 bases. The CDR3 sequence: CASSQEPTSGSHEQYF. CDR3 nucleotides: TGCGCCAGCAGCCAAGAACCGACTAGCGGGAGCCACGAGCAGTACTTC.

Only a few counts were recorded for this clonotype. The V gene is TRBV12-3 or TRBV12-4, the J gene TRBJ1-1, with TRBD1 as a possible D gene (5 bases). With 6 bases removed from V and 7 bases from J, the gap between germline ends came to 15 bases. The CDR3 runs 13 residues. CDR3 loop: CASSLSAGIEAFF. CDR3 DNA: TGTGCCAGCAGCCTTTCTGCAGGGATTGAAGCTTTCTTT.

V gene TRBV29-1 combines with J gene TRBJ1-1; a possible D gene is TRBD1 (5 bases). From germline, CDR1 is SQVTM and CDR2 ANQGSEA. V was pared by 3 bases and J by 0 bases, with 14 bases between. CDR3 size: 15 residues. The CDR3 nucleotides read TGCAGCGTTGACCGAGGGGACGGACTGAACACTGAAGCTTTCTTT. As protein: CSVDRGDGLNTEAFF.

This clonotype has a handful of counts. J is TRBJ1-1 and V is TRBV12-3 or TRBV12-4; D unclear. Trimming stripped 2 bases from V and 1 base from J, with 17 bases between. This CDR3 spans 17 amino acids. CDR3 amino acids: CASSLSWGLSGNTEAFF. CDR3 DNA sequence: TGTGCCAGCAGTTTAAGTTGGGGATTATCGGGGAACACTGAAGCTTTCTTT.

V gene TRBV12-3 or TRBV12-4 combines with J gene TRBJ2-4; 8 positions match TRBD1. The length of the CDR3 is 14 residues. Germline trimming cut 3 bases from V and 6 bases from J; bases unmatched to any gene: 4. This chain's CDR3 is CASSFGQGINIQYF. In nucleotides, the CDR3 is TGTGCCAGCAGTTTCGGACAGGGAATAAACATTCAGTACTTC.

The V and J genes are TRBV5-1 and TRBJ2-2; a possible D gene is TRBD1 (6 bases). CDR3 length equals 16 residues. Germline assignment: CDR1 SGHRS and CDR2 YFSETQ. V lost 0 bases to trimming and J lost 5 bases, with 14 bases between them. CDR3 DNA: TGCGCCAGCAGCTTGGCTGACAGGCAAGGTACCGGGGAGCTGTTTTTT. It codes for CASSLADRQGTGELFF.

V usage is TRBV20-1 and J usage is TRBJ2-2; D might be TRBD2 (6 bases). CDR1 and CDR2 (germline): DFQATT, SNEGSKA (reference sequence). The CDR3 has 15 residues. Trimming cost V 5 bases and J 2 bases, with 15 bases left between them. CDR3 nucleotide sequence: TGCAGTGCTCAAGGCCTGGGGGGAAACACCGGGGAGCTGTTTTTT. Protein: CSAQGLGGNTGELFF.

This clonotype appeared many times. The V call is TRBV4-3, the J call TRBJ2-3, with a possible D match to TRBD2 (6 bases). CDR3 length: 13 residues. V was clipped by 4 bases and J by 10 bases, with 15 bases between them. Germline-derived CDR1 and CDR2 are LGHNA and YSLEER. CDR3 in amino acids: CASSREGLPAQYF. The CDR3 nucleotides read TGCGCCAGCAGCCGAGAGGGACTCCCTGCGCAGTATTTT.

This clonotype was counted between two and nine times. The rearrangement joins TRBV7-2 to TRBJ2-5; possible D gene TRBD1, 6 bases. The V gene lost 0 bases and the J gene lost 3 bases, with 20 bases spanning the gap. The length of the CDR3 is 18 residues. Germline CDR1 is SGHTA and CDR2 is FQGNSA. This CDR3 reads CASSLALTLVGAEETQYF. As DNA, the CDR3 is TGTGCCAGCAGCTTAGCGTTGACTTTGGTGGGGGCCGAAGAGACCCAGTACTTC.

This chain connects TRBV7-2 to TRBJ1-2, with no clear D. Germline lookup yields CDR1 SGHTA and CDR2 FQGNSA. Trimming took 6 bases from V and 4 from J, leaving 15 bases between them. The length of the CDR3 is 14 residues. Here the CDR3 reads CASSLPSQLYGYTF. The CDR3 DNA follows: TGTGCCAGCAGTTTACCGTCGCAGCTCTATGGCTACACCTTC. The entire variable domain, with the rest obtained from reference TRBV7-2 and TRBJ1-2, is as follows: GAGVSQSPSNKVTEKGKDVELRCDPISGHTALYWYRQSLGQGLEFLIYFQGNSAPDKSGLPSDRFSAERTGGSVSTLTIQRTQQEDSAVYLCASSLPSQLYGYTFGSGTRLTVV.

CDR3 sequence: CSARIAGGPYEQYF. The CDR3 DNA is TGCAGTGCTAGAATAGCGGGAGGGCCCTACGAGCAGTACTTC. V is TRBV20-1 and J is TRBJ2-7; 11 nucleotides line up with TRBD2. The CDR3 has 14 residues. With 2 bases clipped from V and 2 bases from J, the junction kept 2 bases outside the gene matches. Germline V gene lookup returns CDR1 DFQATT and CDR2 SNEGSKA (reference sequence).

The rearrangement uses TRBV5-5 and TRBJ2-7; D gene unclear. V lost 0 bases to trimming and J lost 0 bases, with 10 bases between them. The CDR3 runs to 15 residues. Germline V gene sequence: CDR1 SGHKS, CDR2 YYEKEE (reference sequence). CDR3 bases: TGTGCCAGCAGCTTGGCGTCGGGTTTCTCCTACGAGCAGTACTTC. Protein product: CASSLASGFSYEQYF. The whole variable domain, remainder taken from reference TRBV5-5 and TRBJ2-7, is DAGVTQSPTHLIKTRGQQVTLRCSPISGHKSVSWYQQVLGQGPQFIFQYYEKEERGRGNFPDRFSARQFPNYSSELNVNALLLGDSALYLCASSLASGFSYEQYFGPGTRLTVT.

The V gene is TRBV12-3 or TRBV12-4, the J gene TRBJ1-5, with D unclear. V was clipped by 0 bases and J by 4 bases, with 4 bases between them. The CDR3 is made up of 13 amino acids. CDR3 region: CASSLALNQPQHF. In DNA, the CDR3 is TGTGCCAGCAGTTTAGCGCTTAATCAGCCCCAGCATTTT.